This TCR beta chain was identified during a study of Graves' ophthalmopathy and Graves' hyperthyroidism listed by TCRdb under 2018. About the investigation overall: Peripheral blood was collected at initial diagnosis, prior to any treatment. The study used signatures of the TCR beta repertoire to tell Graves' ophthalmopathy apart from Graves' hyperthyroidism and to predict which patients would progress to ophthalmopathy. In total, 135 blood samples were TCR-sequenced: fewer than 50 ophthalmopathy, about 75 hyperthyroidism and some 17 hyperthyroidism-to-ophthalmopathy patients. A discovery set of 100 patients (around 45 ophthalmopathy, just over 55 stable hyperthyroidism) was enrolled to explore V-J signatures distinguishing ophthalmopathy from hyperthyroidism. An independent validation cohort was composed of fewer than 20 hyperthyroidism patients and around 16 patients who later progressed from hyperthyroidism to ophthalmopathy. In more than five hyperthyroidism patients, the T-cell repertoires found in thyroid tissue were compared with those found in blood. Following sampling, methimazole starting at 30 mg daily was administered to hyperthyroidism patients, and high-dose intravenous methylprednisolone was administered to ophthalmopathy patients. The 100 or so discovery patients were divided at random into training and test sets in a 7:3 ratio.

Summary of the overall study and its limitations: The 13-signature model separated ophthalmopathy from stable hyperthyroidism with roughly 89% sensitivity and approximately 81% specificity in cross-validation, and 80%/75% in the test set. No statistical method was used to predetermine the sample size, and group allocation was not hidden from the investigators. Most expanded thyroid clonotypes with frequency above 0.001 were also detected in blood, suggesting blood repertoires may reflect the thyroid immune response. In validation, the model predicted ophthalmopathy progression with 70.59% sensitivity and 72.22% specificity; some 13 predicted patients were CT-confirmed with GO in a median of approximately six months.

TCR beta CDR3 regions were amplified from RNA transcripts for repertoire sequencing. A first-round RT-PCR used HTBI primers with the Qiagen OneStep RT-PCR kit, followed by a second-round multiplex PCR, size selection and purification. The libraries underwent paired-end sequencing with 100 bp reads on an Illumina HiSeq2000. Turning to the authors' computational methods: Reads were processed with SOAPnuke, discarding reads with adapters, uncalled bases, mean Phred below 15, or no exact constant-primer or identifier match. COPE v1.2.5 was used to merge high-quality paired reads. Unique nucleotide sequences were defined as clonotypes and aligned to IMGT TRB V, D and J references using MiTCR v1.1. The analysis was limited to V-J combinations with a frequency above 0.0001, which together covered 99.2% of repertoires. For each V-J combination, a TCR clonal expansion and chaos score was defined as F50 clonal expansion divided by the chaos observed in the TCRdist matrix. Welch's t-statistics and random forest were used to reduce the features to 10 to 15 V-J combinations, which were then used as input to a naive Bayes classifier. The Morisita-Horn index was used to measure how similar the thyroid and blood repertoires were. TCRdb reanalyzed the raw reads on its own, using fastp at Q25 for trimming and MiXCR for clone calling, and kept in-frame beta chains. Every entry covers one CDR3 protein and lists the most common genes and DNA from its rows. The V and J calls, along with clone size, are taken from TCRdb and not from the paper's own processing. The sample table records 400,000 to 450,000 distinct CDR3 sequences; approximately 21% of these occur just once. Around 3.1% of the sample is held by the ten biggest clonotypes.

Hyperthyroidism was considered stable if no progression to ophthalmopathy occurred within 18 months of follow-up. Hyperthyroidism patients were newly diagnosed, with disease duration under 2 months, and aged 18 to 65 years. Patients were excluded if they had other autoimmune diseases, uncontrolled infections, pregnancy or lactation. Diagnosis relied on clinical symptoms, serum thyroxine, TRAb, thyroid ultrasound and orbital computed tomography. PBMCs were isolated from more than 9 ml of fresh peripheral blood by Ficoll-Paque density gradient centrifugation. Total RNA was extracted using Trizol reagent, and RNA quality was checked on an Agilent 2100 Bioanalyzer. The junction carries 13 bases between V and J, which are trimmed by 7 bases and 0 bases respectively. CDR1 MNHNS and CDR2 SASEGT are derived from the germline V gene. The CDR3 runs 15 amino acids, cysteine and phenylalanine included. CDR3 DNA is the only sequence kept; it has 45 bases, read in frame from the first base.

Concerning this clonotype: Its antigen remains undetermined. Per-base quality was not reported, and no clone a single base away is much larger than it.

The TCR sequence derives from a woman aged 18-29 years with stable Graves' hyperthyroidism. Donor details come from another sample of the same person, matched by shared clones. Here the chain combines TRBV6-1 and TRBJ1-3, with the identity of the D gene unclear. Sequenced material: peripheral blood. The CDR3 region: CASNDRLNSGNTIYF. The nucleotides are TGTGCCAGCAATGACCGTCTAAACTCTGGAAACACCATATATTTT.